This entry lists 21 T cell receptor beta chains sequenced from one sample in a study of cytomegalovirus exposure and HLA in healthy donors. In the PCR, 60 Vbeta and 13 Jbeta primers were used. TCRdb's table, derived via immunoSEQ multiplex PCR, lists solely in-frame clones and lacks some. This table holds 90,000 to 120,000 clones, around 73% found once. The specimen sequenced was PBMCs. Every receptor here comes from a man aged 25 to 40 in good health and CMV-seronegative.

The chain couples TRBV21-1 to TRBJ1-1; the DNA was not used to check the table's D call, TRBD1. TRBV21-1 is a known pseudogene. This CDR3 contains 15 residues. The CDR3 is CASRGRFYRGIEAFF. CDR3 bases: TGTGCCAGCAGGGGGCGTTTTTACAGGGGAATCGAAGCTTTCTTT.

This chain joins TRBV7-9 and TRBJ2-7; TRBD2 matches at 7 bases. Germline values: CDR1 SEHNR, CDR2 FQNEAQ (reference sequence). The junction had 0 bases not matched to a gene; V was cut back by 0 bases and J by 7 bases. The CDR3 runs to 12 residues. DNA of the CDR3: TGTGCCAGCAGCTTAGCCGGGAGGGAGCAGTACTTC. As protein: CASSLAGREQYF. The full variable domain, with the rest looked up from reference TRBV7-9 and TRBJ2-7, is DTGVSQNPRHKITKRGQNVTFRCDPISEHNRLYWYRQTLGQGPEFLTYFQNEAQLEKSRLLSDRFSAERPKGSFSTLEIQRTEQGDSAMYLCASSLAGREQYFGPGTRLTVT.

The chain joins TRBV7-9 to TRBJ1-3, with D possibly matching TRBD1 (5 bases). Trimming cost V 5 bases and J 0 bases, with 14 bases left between them. Germline CDR1 SEHNR, CDR2 FQNEAQ (reference sequence). CDR3 length equals 16 residues. CDR3 region: CASSQLDSYSGNTIYF. CDR3 nucleotide sequence: TGTGCCAGCAGCCAACTCGACAGTTACTCTGGAAACACCATATATTTT.

Concerning this clone: Germline is not matched at one junction end, which may reflect a read error. The gene calls are TRBV4-1 and TRBJ1-1, with D possibly matching TRBD1 (6 bases). The germline gives CDR1 MGHRA, CDR2 YSYEKL. This CDR3 spans 16 amino acids. The CDR3 region has the DNA TGTGCCAGCAGCCATGAACAGGGCACAACGAACACTGAAGCTTTCTTT. Amino acids: CASSHEQGTTNTEAFF.

The chain couples TRBV11-2 to TRBJ1-2; 7 bases align to TRBD1. CDR1 and CDR2 from the germline V gene are SGHAT and FQNNGV. This CDR3 comprises 18 residues. V gave up 4 bases and J gave up 8 bases; unmatched junction bases: 22. In DNA form, the CDR3 reads TGTGCCAGCAGCTCGCTTAGTTTGTTGGCCCGGACAGGAGGAGGCTACACCTTC. The encoded protein is CASSSLSLLARTGGGYTF.

This clone showed up just a few times. The chain recombines TRBV6-5 with TRBJ2-7; the match to TRBD2 covers 11 bases. The V gene end was trimmed by 0 bases and the J gene end by 3 bases; junction bases not matched to a gene: 4. The CDR3 has 16 amino acids. Germline CDR1 reads MNHEY; CDR2 reads SVGAGI. The CDR3 region is CASSYSSLAGGYEQYF. The CDR3 coding sequence is TGTGCCAGCAGTTACTCGAGCCTAGCGGGAGGCTACGAGCAGTACTTC.

Worth noting for this clone: An end of the junction differs from the germline gene, which may be a read error. The rearrangement links TRBV7-9 to TRBJ2-5; D remains unclear. Germline values: CDR1 SEHNR, CDR2 FQNEAQ (reference sequence). The CDR3 totals 12 residues. CDR3 bases: TGTTCCAGCAGCCTCCTGGGCGAGACCCAGTACTTC. This codes for CSSSLLGETQYF.

This sequence joins TRBV19 and TRBJ2-1; perhaps TRBD2 as D (7 bases). The CDR3 is made up of 17 amino acids. Trimming pared 4 bases from V and 2 bases from J, leaving 18 bases between. The V gene's germline CDR1 is LNHDA and CDR2 SQIVND (reference sequence). CDR3 residues: CASSSGGGRVPYNEQFF. CDR3 sequence (DNA): TGTGCCAGTAGTAGCGGAGGGGGGAGGGTCCCCTACAATGAGCAGTTCTTC.

This sequence joins TRBV5-1 and TRBJ2-7; perhaps TRBD2 as D (6 bases). Looked up from germline, CDR1 is SGHRS and CDR2 is YFSETQ. CDR3 length equals 16 residues. The V and J ends lost 2 bases and 9 bases respectively, with 24 bases between them. The CDR3 sequence is CASSFQSSRGYEWQYF. DNA of the CDR3: TGCGCCAGCAGCTTTCAAAGCAGCCGGGGGTACGAGTGGCAGTACTTC.

The rearrangement links TRBV7-2 to TRBJ2-1; no clear D. With 3 bases removed from V and 5 bases from J, the gap between germline ends came to 11 bases. The CDR3 loop spans 14 amino acids. The germline V gene has CDR1 SGHTA and CDR2 FQGNSA. CDR3 coding DNA: TGTGCCAGCAGCTTGGTCACACGGGACAATGAGCAGTTCTTC. Its protein is CASSLVTRDNEQFF.

The CDR3 loop is CASRRTQGINEKLFF. The CDR3 nucleotides are TGTGCCAGCAGACGGACACAGGGGATTAATGAAAAACTGTTTTTT. V and J are TRBV6-1 and TRBJ1-4, with 7 bases lining up with TRBD1. The CDR3 runs to 15 residues. V lost 6 bases, J lost 4 bases, and 8 bases stayed unmatched. CDR1 and CDR2 (germline): MNHNS, SASEGT.

The chain recombines TRBV9 with TRBJ2-1; TRBD2 agrees at 12 bases. The J segment lost 6 bases and the V segment lost 0 bases, leaving 7 bases of the junction unmatched. The CDR3 is 17 amino acids. CDR1 and CDR2 (germline): SGDLS, YYNGEE. The CDR3 is CASSVGLAGGGPNEQFF. The CDR3 DNA follows: TGTGCCAGCAGCGTAGGGCTAGCGGGAGGGGGCCCCAATGAGCAGTTCTTC. Complete variable domain (other parts from reference TRBV9 and TRBJ2-1): DSGVTQTPKHLITATGQRVTLRCSPRSGDLSVYWYQQSLDQGLQFLIQYYNGEERAKGNILERFSAQQFPDLHSELNLSSLELGDSALYFCASSVGLAGGGPNEQFFGPGTRLTVL.

The chain employs TRBV5-1 and TRBJ1-1; 7 bases agree with TRBD1. The CDR3 is 13 residues long. Germline loops: CDR1 SGHRS, CDR2 YFSETQ. Germline trimming cut 4 bases from V and 12 bases from J; bases unmatched to any gene: 12. The CDR3 DNA reads as TGCGCCAGCAGCCAAGGGGGCGCGGCATCAACTTTCTTT. As protein: CASSQGGAASTFF.

This chain links TRBV28 with TRBJ2-5; a weak D match, TRBD2 (5 bases). The CDR3 covers 17 residues. Germline CDR1 is MDHEN and CDR2 is SYDVKM. Trimming cost V 4 bases and J 2 bases, with 20 bases left between them. The CDR3 loop is CASSSPPSERAQETQYF. The DNA of the CDR3 is TGTGCCAGCAGTTCACCCCCTTCTGAGAGGGCACAAGAGACCCAGTACTTC. The full variable domain, completed using reference TRBV28 and TRBJ2-5, is DVKVTQSSRYLVKRTGEKVFLECVQDMDHENMFWYRQDPGLGLRLIYFSYDVKMKEKGDIPEGYSVSREKKERFSLILESASTNQTSMYLCASSSPPSERAQETQYFGPGTRLLVL.

The rearrangement uses TRBV5-1 and TRBJ1-1; 7 bases map to TRBD1. The CDR3 sequence is 16 residues long. Per germline, CDR1 SGHRS and CDR2 YFSETQ. V gave up 0 bases and J gave up 0 bases; unmatched junction bases: 5. The CDR3, as DNA: TGCGCCAGCAGCTTGGACGGGACAGCAATGAACACTGAAGCTTTCTTT. This codes for CASSLDGTAMNTEAFF.

This chain joins TRBV18 and TRBJ2-7; unclear D gene. Trimming stripped 6 bases from V and 5 bases from J, with 14 bases between. The CDR3 runs to 13 residues. Germline V gene lookup returns CDR1 KGHSH and CDR2 LQKENI. The CDR3 loop reads CASSLTSQDEQYF. Here the CDR3 DNA reads TGTGCCAGCTCCCTAACTTCTCAGGACGAGCAGTACTTC.

The chain is built from TRBV28 and TRBJ1-3; maybe TRBD1 (5 bases). The CDR3 runs 15 residues. V was trimmed by 7 bases and J by 0 bases, leaving 13 bases between them. Germline V gene sequence: CDR1 MDHEN, CDR2 SYDVKM. CDR3 loop: CASKLGGSSGNTIYF. The CDR3 DNA follows: TGTGCCAGCAAGTTGGGGGGGAGCTCTGGAAACACCATATATTTT.

The J gene is TRBJ2-5, the V gene TRBV27; possibly TRBD1 for D (6 bases). In germline, CDR1 is MNHEY, CDR2 SMNVEV (reference sequence). V dropped 4 bases and J dropped 8 bases, with 11 bases sitting between them. This CDR3 is 12 amino acids long. The CDR3 loop reads CASSSGDRTQYF. The CDR3 DNA follows: TGTGCCAGCAGTTCAGGGGATCGCACCCAGTACTTC.

This sequence joins TRBV7-2 and TRBJ2-1, with TRBD2 identical over 11 bases. The CDR3 extends over 16 amino acids. The junction had 10 bases not matched to a gene; V was cut back by 5 bases and J by 7 bases. The germline V gene encodes CDR1 SGHTA and CDR2 FQGNSA. This CDR3 reads CASSPVAGGPENEQFF. In nucleotides, the CDR3 is TGTGCCAGCAGCCCAGTAGCGGGAGGGCCGGAGAATGAGCAGTTCTTC.

This chain joins TRBV11-2 and TRBJ2-6; 9 bases align to TRBD1. The CDR3 contains 19 residues. After removal of 5 bases from V and 4 bases from J, the junction contained 15 bases not matched to a gene. Germline V gene sequence: CDR1 SGHAT, CDR2 FQNNGV. The DNA of the CDR3 is TGTGCCAGCAGCCGCGTGGACAGGGGCTTTTCCGAGGGGGCCAACGTCCTGACTTTC. Amino acid sequence: CASSRVDRGFSEGANVLTF.

This sequence joins TRBV30 and TRBJ1-1; D is ambiguous. The CDR3 totals 13 residues. CDR1 GTSNPN and CDR2 SVGIG come from the germline V gene (reference sequence). V lost 0 bases, J lost 1 base, and 6 bases lay in between. The CDR3, as DNA: TGTGCCTGGAGTGTCGGTACGAACACTGAAGCTTTCTTT. Amino acid sequence: CAWSVGTNTEAFF.